A selection of T cell receptor beta chains follows, all from one sample in a study of response to subunit inactivated influenza vaccine. TCRdb re-called the RT-PCR reads with MiXCR, one entry per CDR3 protein. The sample lists 650,000 to 800,000 distinct CDR3 sequences, approximately 18% seen once, with about a tenth in the top ten. Material: PBMCs from blood, obtained around 5 days after vaccination. The receptors were sampled from a man aged 45-65 years who received an inactivated influenza vaccine. CDR3s include the opening cysteine and the closing phenylalanine or tryptophan. A D gene is named only where the DNA matches it firmly. The listing skips clone size in some rows; elsewhere it reads once, few, many or a size class.

abundance,d_gene,v_gene,j_gene,CDR3aa,CDR3nt
.,.,TRBV6-1,TRBJ1-4,CASRDVGFNEKLFF,TGTGCCAGCCGCGACGTGGGATTTAATGAAAAACTGTTTTTT
few,TRBD1,TRBV20-1,TRBJ1-4,CSARSDRVVGKLFF,TGCAGTGCTAGATCCGACAGGGTAGTGGGAAAACTGTTTTTT
.,.,TRBV12-3/TRBV12-4,TRBJ2-1,CASSLVGGGDNEQFF,TGTGCCAGCAGTTTAGTGGGAGGAGGCGACAATGAGCAGTTCTTC
few,.,TRBV12-3/TRBV12-4,TRBJ2-1,CASTLDGEQFF,TGTGCCAGCACCCTGGACGGAGAGCAGTTCTTC
many,TRBD2,TRBV11-2,TRBJ2-5,CASSSGPQLAGQETQYF,TGTGCCAGCAGCTCCGGCCCCCAACTAGCGGGACAAGAGACCCAGTACTTC
.,.,TRBV7-9,TRBJ1-1,CASSSRRRKTMNTEAFF,TGTGCCAGCAGCTCACGACGCAGGAAGACAATGAACACTGAAGCTTTCTTT
.,TRBD1,TRBV20-1,TRBJ2-5,CSARVDRGETQYF,TGCAGTGCTAGGGTGGACAGGGGAGAGACCCAGTACTTC
few,TRBD2,TRBV27,TRBJ2-1,CASSLFPSGSVEFF,TGTGCCAGCAGTTTATTTCCTAGCGGGAGTGTGGAGTTCTTC
.,TRBD2,TRBV5-1,TRBJ2-7,CASKTWGGTYEQYF,TGCGCCAGCAAGACCTGGGGGGGGACCTACGAGCAGTACTTC
many,.,TRBV5-1,TRBJ2-3,CASSLARDSTDTQYF,TGCGCCAGCAGCTTGGCCCGGGACAGCACAGATACGCAGTATTTT
few,TRBD1,TRBV4-2,TRBJ2-3,CASNQQGAAADTQYF,TGTGCCAGCAACCAACAGGGGGCCGCCGCAGATACGCAGTATTTT
few,TRBD2,TRBV7-3,TRBJ2-5,CASSLEGGSGLETQYF,TGTGCCAGCAGCTTAGAAGGCGGGAGCGGGTTGGAGACCCAGTACTTC
few,TRBD2,TRBV5-6,TRBJ2-1,CASSLSRGGSYNEQFF,TGTGCCAGCAGCTTGTCGCGGGGGGGCTCCTACAATGAGCAGTTCTTC
few,.,TRBV20-1,TRBJ2-1,CSARVLQRIYNEQFF,TGCAGTGCTAGAGTACTTCAGCGGATCTACAATGAGCAGTTCTTC
few,.,TRBV29-1,TRBJ2-7,CSVDGSGGGSYEQYF,TGCAGCGTTGATGGCAGCGGTGGAGGATCCTACGAGCAGTACTTC
many,TRBD1,TRBV29-1,TRBJ2-7,CSVETGGNEQYF,TGCAGCGTGGAGACAGGGGGCAACGAGCAGTACTTC
many,.,TRBV5-1,TRBJ2-7,CASSKRDSPLYEQYF,TGCGCCAGCAGCAAGCGGGACAGTCCCCTCTACGAGCAGTACTTC
.,TRBD1,TRBV18,TRBJ2-6,CASSQTGFGANVLTF,TGTGCCAGCTCACAGACAGGGTTTGGGGCCAACGTCCTGACTTTC
.,TRBD1,TRBV4-1,TRBJ2-7,CASSPGRTGGYEQYF,TGCGCCAGCAGCCCAGGACGGACAGGGGGTTACGAGCAGTACTTC
.,.,TRBV12-3/TRBV12-4,TRBJ2-2,CASSLGTGRLNTGELFF,TGTGCCAGCAGTTTAGGTACAGGCAGGCTGAACACCGGGGAGCTGTTTTTT
.,TRBD1,TRBV6-1,TRBJ2-7,CASSPGQGDLGDEQYF,TGTGCCAGCAGTCCAGGACAGGGGGATCTAGGTGACGAGCAGTACTTC
.,TRBD2,TRBV4-1,TRBJ2-2,CASSHVGLAGTGELFF,TGCGCCAGCAGCCACGTAGGCCTAGCGGGAACCGGGGAGCTGTTTTTT
few,TRBD1,TRBV12-3/TRBV12-4,TRBJ1-5,CASAPGGGNQPQHF,TGTGCCAGCGCTCCAGGGGGCGGCAATCAGCCCCAGCATTTT
few,TRBD2,TRBV7-8,TRBJ2-3,CASSFGLAGITDTQYF,TGTGCCAGCAGTTTCGGACTAGCGGGGATCACAGATACGCAGTATTTT
.,TRBD1,TRBV2,TRBJ1-2,CASSANGQGNGYTF,TGTGCCAGCAGCGCAAACGGACAGGGGAACGGCTACACCTTC
.,TRBD2,TRBV20-1,TRBJ2-7,CSTGGTSGPYEQYF,TGCAGCACCGGGGGGACTAGCGGACCCTACGAGCAGTACTTC
.,.,TRBV3-1,TRBJ2-7,CASSQSPSASYEQYF,TGTGCCAGCAGCCAATCCCCCAGCGCTTCCTACGAGCAGTACTTC
.,TRBD1,TRBV12-3/TRBV12-4,TRBJ1-5,CASRHQGVGQPQHF,TGTGCCAGCAGACATCAGGGGGTCGGTCAGCCCCAGCATTTT
.,TRBD1,TRBV5-5,TRBJ1-1,CASSLDSIGQGLNTEAFF,TGTGCCAGCAGCTTGGATTCAATCGGACAGGGATTAAACACTGAAGCTTTCTTT
.,TRBD1,TRBV3-1,TRBJ1-4,CASSPYRGQGYEKLFF,TGTGCCAGCAGCCCCTACCGCGGACAGGGTTATGAAAAACTGTTTTTT
.,TRBD1,TRBV18,TRBJ2-7,CASSGDRRYEQYF,TGTGCCAGCTCAGGGGACAGACGTTACGAGCAGTACTTC
.,.,TRBV15,TRBJ2-7,CATSRGQWGLLREQYF,TGTGCCACCAGCCGAGGACAGTGGGGGCTGTTACGCGAGCAGTACTTC
.,.,TRBV4-3,TRBJ2-3,CASSQVVMGTQYF,TGCGCCAGCAGCCAAGTTGTCATGGGTACGCAGTATTTT
.,TRBD2,TRBV4-3,TRBJ2-5,CASSQEGGRGETQYF,TGCGCCAGCAGCCAAGAGGGCGGGAGGGGGGAGACCCAGTACTTC
few,.,TRBV24-1,TRBJ2-1,CATSDSRTILNEQFF,TGTGCCACCAGTGATTCTAGGACTATTCTCAATGAGCAGTTCTTC
.,.,TRBV7-8,TRBJ2-1,CASSLASAGPSYNEQFF,TGTGCCAGCAGCTTAGCATCGGCAGGGCCCTCCTACAATGAGCAGTTCTTC
.,.,TRBV7-6,TRBJ2-2,CASSTQGGFDGELFF,TGTGCCAGCAGCACCCAAGGGGGGTTTGACGGGGAGCTGTTTTTT
few,.,TRBV29-1,TRBJ2-7,CSATTGYEQYF,TGCAGCGCTACGACGGGATACGAGCAGTACTTC
.,.,TRBV15,TRBJ2-7,CATSRGVGAVLEQYF,TGTGCCACCAGCAGAGGGGTAGGGGCCGTTCTGGAGCAGTACTTC
.,TRBD1,TRBV24-1,TRBJ2-5,CATSDSIGTGLETQYF,TGTGCCACCAGTGATTCTATAGGGACAGGGCTGGAGACCCAGTACTTC
few,.,TRBV3-1,TRBJ2-1,CASSQAPLALSEQFF,TGTGCCAGCAGCCAAGCGCCGTTAGCTCTAAGTGAGCAGTTCTTC
many,TRBD1,TRBV29-1,TRBJ2-3,CSVVGTGLPTDTQYF,TGCAGCGTGGTAGGGACAGGCCTCCCCACAGATACGCAGTATTTT
few,TRBD2,TRBV12-3/TRBV12-4,TRBJ2-5,CASSSVAGGDRQETQYF,TGTGCCAGCAGTTCCGTAGCGGGGGGGGACAGACAAGAGACCCAGTACTTC
.,.,TRBV4-3,TRBJ2-1,CASSQETTYNEQFF,TGCGCCAGCAGCCAAGAGACTACCTACAATGAGCAGTTCTTC
.,.,TRBV7-9,TRBJ1-1,CASSLVLRNTEAFF,TGTGCCAGCAGCTTAGTGTTGAGGAACACTGAAGCTTTCTTT
.,.,TRBV5-5,TRBJ1-1,CASSLGHEITEAFF,TGTGCCAGCAGCTTAGGGCATGAGATCACTGAAGCTTTCTTT
.,TRBD1,TRBV28,TRBJ2-1,CASSLWGQKRTYNEQFF,TGTGCCAGCAGTCTGTGGGGACAGAAGAGGACCTACAATGAGCAGTTCTTC
many,.,TRBV6-6,TRBJ2-1,CASSSRGNEQFF,TGTGCCAGCAGTTCTAGGGGGAATGAGCAGTTCTTC
few,TRBD2,TRBV6-5,TRBJ2-7,CASSYFAGGQNEQYF,TGTGCCAGCAGTTACTTCGCGGGGGGCCAGAACGAGCAGTACTTC
few,.,TRBV7-2,TRBJ2-3,CASSLVLKAQYF,TGTGCCAGCAGCTTAGTCCTGAAAGCGCAGTATTTT
many,TRBD1,TRBV12-3/TRBV12-4,TRBJ1-1,CASSQTGDAFF,TGTGCCAGCAGTCAGACAGGGGATGCTTTCTTT
many,.,TRBV7-2,TRBJ2-2,CASSLATNTGELFF,TGTGCCAGCAGCTTAGCAACGAACACCGGGGAGCTGTTTTTT
.,TRBD1,TRBV6-2/TRBV6-3,TRBJ1-4,CASRTGTGSEKLFF,TGTGCCAGCAGGACCGGGACAGGGAGTGAAAAACTGTTTTTT
.,TRBD2,TRBV5-1,TRBJ2-3,CASSLAGFSGSTDTQYF,TGCGCCAGCAGCTTGGCCGGTTTTAGCGGGAGCACAGATACGCAGTATTTT
.,.,TRBV2,TRBJ1-1,CASSVKANTEAFF,TGTGCCAGCAGTGTGAAAGCGAACACTGAAGCTTTCTTT
few,.,TRBV29-1,TRBJ2-1,CSVESPATANEQFF,TGCAGCGTTGAGTCCCCCGCAACGGCGAATGAGCAGTTCTTC
few,.,TRBV5-1,TRBJ2-7,CASSAGIEQYF,TGCGCCAGCAGCGCGGGCATCGAGCAGTACTTC